The rows below give T cell receptor beta chains drawn from one sample of a study of blood T cell repertoires in COVID-19. Assay: immunoSEQ multiplex PCR; the TCRdb copy retains only in-frame clones and omits some. The repertoire holds about 190,000 clones, with around 84% as singletons. The sequenced material came from PBMCs or T cells enriched from blood (not recorded which). These receptors came from a woman between 25 and 40 years old who had been exposed to COVID-19. Each CDR3 is given with its conserved first and last residue. A D gene is named only where the DNA matches it firmly. Clone sizes are given selectively: once, few, many, or a class where the clone is expanded.

CDR3 protein	CDR3 DNA	D gene	clone size	J gene	V gene
CASSPALLPARDSYEQYF	TGTGCCAGCAGCCCAGCTCTACTCCCAGCGCGGGACTCCTACGAGCAGTACTTC	NA	NA	TRBJ2-7	TRBV11-2
CASIRTGRSYGYTF	TGTGCCAGCATCCGGACAGGCCGTTCCTATGGCTACACCTTC	TRBD1	NA	TRBJ1-2	TRBV6-5
CASSSWTASGNTIYF	TGTGCCAGCAGCTCCTGGACAGCCTCTGGAAACACCATATATTTT	NA	NA	TRBJ1-3	TRBV11-2
CASSQGRVVDEKLFF	TGCGCCAGCAGCCAAGGCAGGGTAGTAGATGAAAAACTGTTTTTT	NA	once	TRBJ1-4	TRBV4-1
CSVDQRGGRYNEQFF	TGCAGCGTTGATCAGCGGGGGGGCAGGTACAATGAGCAGTTCTTC	TRBD2	NA	TRBJ2-1	TRBV29-1
CASSPPGQVPYEQYF	TGTGCCAGCAGCCCTCCGGGACAGGTGCCCTACGAGCAGTACTTC	TRBD1	NA	TRBJ2-7	TRBV7-2
CASIGALQETQYF	TGTGCCAGCATTGGGGCCTTACAAGAGACCCAGTACTTC	NA	NA	TRBJ2-5	TRBV12-3/TRBV12-4
CASTKVGAATEAFF	TGTGCCAGCACCAAAGTGGGGGCGGCCACTGAAGCTTTCTTT	NA	once	TRBJ1-1	TRBV27
CASRGQSNQPQHF	TGTGCCAGCAGGGGACAGAGCAATCAGCCCCAGCATTTT	TRBD1	NA	TRBJ1-5	TRBV2
CASSPSQGGFNEQFF	TGTGCCAGCAGCCCTTCCCAGGGCGGATTCAATGAGCAGTTCTTC	NA	few	TRBJ2-1	TRBV13
CASSAFSSVDSPLHF	TGTGCCAGCAGCGCCTTTAGCAGCGTCGATTCACCCCTCCACTTT	NA	NA	TRBJ1-6	TRBV7-9
CASSQARQGDQPQHF	TGCGCCAGCAGCCAAGCCCGCCAGGGGGATCAGCCCCAGCATTTT	TRBD1	NA	TRBJ1-5	TRBV4-3
CASRLRQGGSYEQYF	TGTGCCAGCAGACTCCGACAGGGGGGGTCCTACGAGCAGTACTTC	TRBD1	NA	TRBJ2-7	TRBV6-5
CASSISRGNTGELFF	TGTGCCAGTAGTATAAGCAGGGGAAACACCGGGGAGCTGTTTTTT	NA	NA	TRBJ2-2	TRBV19
CASSLFPGQEPNNEQFF	TGTGCCAGCAGTTTATTCCCCGGACAGGAACCTAACAATGAGCAGTTCTTC	TRBD1	NA	TRBJ2-1	TRBV27
CASSLGRGETQYF	TGTGCCAGCAGCTTAGGGAGAGGAGAGACCCAGTACTTC	NA	NA	TRBJ2-5	TRBV11-1
CASSLSRGVSGGNEQFF	TGTGCCAGCAGCTTGAGTCGTGGGGTTAGCGGGGGAAATGAGCAGTTCTTC	TRBD2	NA	TRBJ2-1	TRBV7-2
CASSLLGRATNTEAFF	TGTGCCAGCAGTTTATTAGGGCGGGCGACGAACACTGAAGCTTTCTTT	NA	few	TRBJ1-1	TRBV28
CASSLGTGWGNTIYF	TGTGCCAGCAGCTTAGGGACAGGGTGGGGAAACACCATATATTTT	TRBD1	NA	TRBJ1-3	TRBV7-3
CALELSGTAYGYTF	TGTGCCTTAGAACTTTCCGGGACAGCCTATGGCTACACCTTC	TRBD1	NA	TRBJ1-2	TRBV30
CASSYSSLGGSYGYTF	TGTGCCAGCAGTTACTCTTCTTTGGGGGGATCCTATGGCTACACCTTC	NA	NA	TRBJ1-2	TRBV6-5
CASSYSGFVAGNTIYF	TGTGCCAGCAGCTATTCGGGGTTTGTGGCTGGAAACACCATATATTTT	NA	few	TRBJ1-3	TRBV5-4
CASSYQEPDTQYF	TGTGCCAGCAGTTATCAGGAACCAGATACGCAGTATTTT	NA	NA	TRBJ2-3	TRBV27
CASSFGQQPQHF	TGTGCCAGCAGTTTCGGACAGCAGCCCCAGCATTTT	NA	once	TRBJ1-5	TRBV6-2/TRBV6-3
CASIQGGGTEAFF	TGTGCCAGTATCCAGGGAGGGGGCACTGAAGCTTTCTTT	NA	NA	TRBJ1-1	TRBV19
CATSRDRVRGEGGYTF	TGTGCCACCAGCAGAGATAGGGTCCGGGGTGAAGGAGGCTACACCTTC	NA	NA	TRBJ1-2	TRBV15
CASSYLSQETQYF	TGTGCCAGCAGCTACTTATCCCAAGAGACCCAGTACTTC	NA	NA	TRBJ2-5	TRBV7-9
CASSPRGTAGTEAFF	TGTGCCAGCAGCCCACGGGGGACCGCCGGCACTGAAGCTTTCTTT	NA	NA	TRBJ1-1	TRBV7-2
CASSPGGGDEKLFF	TGTGCCAGCTCACCGGGAGGTGGGGATGAAAAACTGTTTTTT	NA	NA	TRBJ1-4	TRBV18
CAWGASYNSPLHF	TGTGCCTGGGGGGCCTCATATAATTCACCCCTCCACTTT	NA	NA	TRBJ1-6	TRBV30
CASSLEIAGPYEQYF	TGCGCCAGCAGCTTGGAAATTGCAGGGCCCTACGAGCAGTACTTC	NA	NA	TRBJ2-7	TRBV5-1
CASSSRTSGETQYF	TGTGCCAGCAGCTCGCGGACAAGTGGGGAGACCCAGTACTTC	NA	NA	TRBJ2-5	TRBV7-9
CASRISGATDTQYF	TGTGCCAGCAGAATTAGCGGGGCTACAGATACGCAGTATTTT	TRBD2	NA	TRBJ2-3	TRBV6-5
CASSLTTRDRSSYNSPLHF	TGCGCCAGCAGCTTGACCACTAGGGACAGGAGCTCCTATAATTCACCCCTCCACTTT	TRBD1	few	TRBJ1-6	TRBV5-1
CASRPRGTGFEKLFF	TGTGCCAGTAGACCACGGGGGACAGGGTTTGAAAAACTGTTTTTT	TRBD1	NA	TRBJ1-4	TRBV19
CASSLKAGYGYTF	TGTGCCAGCAGCTTAAAAGCTGGCTATGGCTACACCTTC	NA	NA	TRBJ1-2	TRBV5-6
CASRDRPLTYEQYF	TGCGCCAGCAGAGACAGGCCACTTACCTACGAGCAGTACTTC	NA	NA	TRBJ2-7	TRBV10-2
CASSSGTYNEQFF	TGTGCCAGCAGCTCGGGGACTTACAATGAGCAGTTCTTC	NA	NA	TRBJ2-1	TRBV11-3
CAISSGEGAGGGETQYF	TGTGCCATCAGTTCCGGTGAGGGTGCCGGGGGGGGAGAGACCCAGTACTTC	TRBD2	NA	TRBJ2-5	TRBV10-3
CASTPDGSQPQHF	TGTGCCAGCACCCCGGATGGGAGTCAGCCCCAGCATTTT	NA	once	TRBJ1-5	TRBV7-9
CASSLGRLEAFF	TGTGCCAGCAGTTTAGGCAGGCTCGAAGCTTTCTTT	NA	NA	TRBJ1-1	TRBV12-3/TRBV12-4
CASRDPGQGPAEQYF	TGTGCCAGCAGGGACCCGGGACAGGGACCCGCCGAGCAGTACTTC	TRBD1	NA	TRBJ2-7	TRBV6-6
CASSEGLAASYEQYF	TGTGCCAGCAGCGAAGGACTAGCGGCTTCCTACGAGCAGTACTTC	TRBD2	NA	TRBJ2-7	TRBV9
CASTGQITGELFF	TGTGCCAGCACAGGACAGATCACCGGGGAGCTGTTTTTT	NA	NA	TRBJ2-2	TRBV5-4
CASSLGTRNGELFF	TGCGCCAGCAGCTTGGGGACTAGGAACGGGGAGCTGTTTTTT	TRBD2	few	TRBJ2-2	TRBV5-1
CASSYQRVTARTEAFF	TGTGCCAGCAGTTACCAGCGGGTTACAGCCCGCACTGAAGCTTTCTTT	NA	once	TRBJ1-1	TRBV6-5
CASIWRAEAFF	TGTGCCAGCATTTGGAGGGCTGAAGCTTTCTTT	NA	NA	TRBJ1-1	TRBV2
CSASSPTSGGIVGGTQYF	TGCAGTGCTAGTAGCCCGACTAGCGGGGGTATAGTAGGTGGGACCCAGTACTTC	TRBD2	NA	TRBJ2-5	TRBV20-1
CASSFRGRAEAFF	TGTGCCAGCAGCTTCAGGGGTAGGGCTGAAGCTTTCTTT	NA	NA	TRBJ1-1	TRBV3-1/TRBV3-2
CASSQGSVQPQHF	TGCGCCAGCAGCCAAGGAAGCGTTCAGCCCCAGCATTTT	NA	few	TRBJ1-5	TRBV4-1
CASRRQTNEKLFF	TGTGCCAGCAGGAGACAAACCAATGAAAAACTGTTTTTT	NA	few	TRBJ1-4	TRBV2
CASRPPGNTGELFF	TGTGCCAGCAGGCCTCCGGGGAACACCGGGGAGCTGTTTTTT	NA	once	TRBJ2-2	TRBV6-5
CASSEAGTGARWPQHF	TGTGCCAGCAGTGAAGCCGGGACAGGGGCTCGGTGGCCCCAGCATTTT	TRBD1	NA	TRBJ1-5	TRBV2
CASSLVRGMGLTYSTDTQYF	TGTGCCAGCAGCTTAGTTCGCGGCATGGGGCTGACGTATAGCACAGATACGCAGTATTTT	NA	NA	TRBJ2-3	TRBV13